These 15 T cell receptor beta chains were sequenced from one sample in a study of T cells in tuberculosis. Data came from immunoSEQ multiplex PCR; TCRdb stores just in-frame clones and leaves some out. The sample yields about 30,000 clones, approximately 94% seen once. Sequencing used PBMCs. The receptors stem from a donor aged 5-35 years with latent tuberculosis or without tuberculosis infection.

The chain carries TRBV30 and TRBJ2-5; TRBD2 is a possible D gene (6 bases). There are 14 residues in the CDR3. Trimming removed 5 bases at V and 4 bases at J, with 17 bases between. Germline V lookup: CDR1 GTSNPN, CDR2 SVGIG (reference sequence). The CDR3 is CAWGGSAGTETQYF. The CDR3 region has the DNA TGTGCCTGGGGTGGATCGGCGGGAACAGAGACCCAGTACTTC. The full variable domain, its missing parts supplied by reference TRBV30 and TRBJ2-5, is SQTIHQWPATLVQPVGSPLSLECTVEGTSNPNLYWYRQAAGRGLQLLFYSVGIGQISSEVPQNLSASRPQDRQFILSSKKLLLSDSGFYLCAWGGSAGTETQYFGPGTRLLVL.

CDR3 amino acids: CASSIRGGRNTIYF. CDR3 nucleotide sequence: TGTGCCAGTAGTATACGGGGCGGGAGAAACACCATATATTTT. The chain has TRBV19 and TRBJ1-3; D possibly corresponds to TRBD1 (5 bases). CDR3 length: 14 residues. Trimming took off 2 bases at V and 5 bases at J, with 10 bases between the two ends. Germline V gene data show CDR1 as LNHDA and CDR2 as SQIVND (reference sequence).

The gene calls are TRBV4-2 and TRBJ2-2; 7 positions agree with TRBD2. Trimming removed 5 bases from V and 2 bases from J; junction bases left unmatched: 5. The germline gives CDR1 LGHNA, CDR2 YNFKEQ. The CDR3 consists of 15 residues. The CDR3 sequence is CASSSRDYNTGELFF. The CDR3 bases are TGTGCCAGCAGCTCCCGGGACTACAACACCGGGGAGCTGTTTTTT.

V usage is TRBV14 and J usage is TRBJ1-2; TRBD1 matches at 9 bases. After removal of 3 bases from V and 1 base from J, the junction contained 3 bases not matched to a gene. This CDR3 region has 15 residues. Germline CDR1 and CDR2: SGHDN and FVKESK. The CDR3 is CASSHLDRGNYGYTF. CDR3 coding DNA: TGTGCCAGCAGCCATTTGGACAGGGGTAACTATGGCTACACCTTC.

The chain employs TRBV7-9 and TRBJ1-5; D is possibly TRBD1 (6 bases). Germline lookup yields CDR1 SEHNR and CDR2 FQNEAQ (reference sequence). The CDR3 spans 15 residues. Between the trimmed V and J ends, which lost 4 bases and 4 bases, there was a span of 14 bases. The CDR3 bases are TGTGCCAGCAGCTGGGGGGGCAGTCGTAATCAGCCCCAGCATTTT. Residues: CASSWGGSRNQPQHF. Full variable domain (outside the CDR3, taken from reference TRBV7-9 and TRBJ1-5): DTGVSQNPRHKITKRGQNVTFRCDPISEHNRLYWYRQTLGQGPEFLTYFQNEAQLEKSRLLSDRFSAERPKGSFSTLEIQRTEQGDSAMYLCASSWGGSRNQPQHFGDGTRLSIL.

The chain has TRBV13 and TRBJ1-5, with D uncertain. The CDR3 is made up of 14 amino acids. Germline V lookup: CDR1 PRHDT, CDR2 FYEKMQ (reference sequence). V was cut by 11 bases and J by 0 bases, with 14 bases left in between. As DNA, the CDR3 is TGTGCCGCCAACGACGGGGATAGCAATCAGCCCCAGCATTTT. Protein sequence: CAANDGDSNQPQHF.

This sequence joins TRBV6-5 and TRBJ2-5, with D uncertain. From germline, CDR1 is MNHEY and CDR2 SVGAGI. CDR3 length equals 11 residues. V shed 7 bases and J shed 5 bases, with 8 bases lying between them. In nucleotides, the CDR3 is TGTGCCAGCACCTACTGGGAGACCCAGTACTTC. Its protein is CASTYWETQYF.

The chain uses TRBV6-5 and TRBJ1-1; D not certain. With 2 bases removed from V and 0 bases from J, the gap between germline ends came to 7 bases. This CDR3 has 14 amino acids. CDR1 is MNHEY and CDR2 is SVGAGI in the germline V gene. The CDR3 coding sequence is TGTGCCAGCAGTTACAACAGAATGAACACTGAAGCTTTCTTT. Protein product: CASSYNRMNTEAFF.

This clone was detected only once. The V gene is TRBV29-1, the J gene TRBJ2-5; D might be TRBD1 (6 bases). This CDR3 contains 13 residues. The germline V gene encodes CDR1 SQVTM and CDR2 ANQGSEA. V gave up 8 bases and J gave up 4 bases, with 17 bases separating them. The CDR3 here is CSLTGYLGETQYF. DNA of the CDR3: TGCAGCTTAACAGGGTACTTGGGAGAGACCCAGTACTTC.

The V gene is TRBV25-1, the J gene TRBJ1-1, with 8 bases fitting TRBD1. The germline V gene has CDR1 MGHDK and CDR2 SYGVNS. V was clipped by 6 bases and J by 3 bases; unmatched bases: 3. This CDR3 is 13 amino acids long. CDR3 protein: CASSQGADTEAFF. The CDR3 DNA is TGTGCCAGCAGCCAGGGGGCCGACACTGAAGCTTTCTTT.

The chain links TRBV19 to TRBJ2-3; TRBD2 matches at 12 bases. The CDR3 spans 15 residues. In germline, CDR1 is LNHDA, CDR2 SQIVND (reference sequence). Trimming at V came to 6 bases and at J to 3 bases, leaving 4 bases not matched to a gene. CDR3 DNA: TGTGCCAGTAGGGCAACTAGCGGGAGGACAGATACGCAGTATTTT. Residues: CASRATSGRTDTQYF.

This CDR3 is CASSRWTGTGSYNEQFF. DNA for the CDR3: TGTGCCAGCAGCCGATGGACCGGGACAGGGTCCTACAATGAGCAGTTCTTC. This sequence joins TRBV14 and TRBJ2-1, with 9 bases aligning to TRBD1. The V gene's germline CDR1 is SGHDN and CDR2 FVKESK. The CDR3 runs to 17 residues. Unmatched junction bases numbered 8, after V lost 4 bases and J lost 1 base.

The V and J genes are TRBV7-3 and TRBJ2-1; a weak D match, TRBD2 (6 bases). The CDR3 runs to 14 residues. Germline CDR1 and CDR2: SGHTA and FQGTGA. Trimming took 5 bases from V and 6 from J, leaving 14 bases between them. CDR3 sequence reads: CASSLGTGGNEQFF. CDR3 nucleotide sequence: TGTGCCAGCAGCCTAGGGACTGGCGGCAATGAGCAGTTCTTC.

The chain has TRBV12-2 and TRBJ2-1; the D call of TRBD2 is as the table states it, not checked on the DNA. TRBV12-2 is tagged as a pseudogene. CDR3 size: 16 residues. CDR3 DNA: TGTGCAAGTCGCTTAGGGCGGGTAGCGCAGCACAATGAGCAGTTCTTC. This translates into CASRLGRVAQHNEQFF.

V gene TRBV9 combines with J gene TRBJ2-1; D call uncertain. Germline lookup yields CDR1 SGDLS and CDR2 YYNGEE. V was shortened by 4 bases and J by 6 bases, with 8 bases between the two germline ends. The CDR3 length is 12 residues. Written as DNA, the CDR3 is TGTGCCAGCAGCCGGGTTCTCAATGAGCAGTTCTTC. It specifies CASSRVLNEQFF.